The entry that follows covers one T cell receptor (beta chain) sequence. In the authors' workflow: Nucleated cell number was recorded as an estimate derived from reference gene primer amplification. The data were produced by immunoSEQ multiplex PCR, yet TCRdb's version contains in-frame clones alone and is incomplete. That table furnishes V, J and clone size, whereas the DNA furnished D and trimming. The sample lists under 250,000 clones; approximately 90% were seen once. The data originate from a study of blood T cell repertoires in COVID-19. The overall study: PBMCs, B-cell-depleted T cells, or T cells were the source of the cDNA or gDNA that made up the material.

This TCR was recovered from a woman aged 18 to 35 in a cohort exposed to, infected with or recovered from COVID-19 (not recorded which). The sequenced sample consisted of PBMCs or T cells enriched from blood (not recorded which).

The CDR3 DNA sequence: TGTGCCAGCAGTCGGACAGGCCCATCCGAGCAGTACTTC. Amino acid sequence: CASSRTGPSEQYF. The V call is TRBV5-4, the J call TRBJ2-7, with 7 nucleotides matching TRBD1. CDR1 SGHNT and CDR2 YYREEE come from the germline V gene (reference sequence). Unmatched junction bases numbered 8, after V lost 5 bases and J lost 6 bases. The CDR3 has 13 amino acids.